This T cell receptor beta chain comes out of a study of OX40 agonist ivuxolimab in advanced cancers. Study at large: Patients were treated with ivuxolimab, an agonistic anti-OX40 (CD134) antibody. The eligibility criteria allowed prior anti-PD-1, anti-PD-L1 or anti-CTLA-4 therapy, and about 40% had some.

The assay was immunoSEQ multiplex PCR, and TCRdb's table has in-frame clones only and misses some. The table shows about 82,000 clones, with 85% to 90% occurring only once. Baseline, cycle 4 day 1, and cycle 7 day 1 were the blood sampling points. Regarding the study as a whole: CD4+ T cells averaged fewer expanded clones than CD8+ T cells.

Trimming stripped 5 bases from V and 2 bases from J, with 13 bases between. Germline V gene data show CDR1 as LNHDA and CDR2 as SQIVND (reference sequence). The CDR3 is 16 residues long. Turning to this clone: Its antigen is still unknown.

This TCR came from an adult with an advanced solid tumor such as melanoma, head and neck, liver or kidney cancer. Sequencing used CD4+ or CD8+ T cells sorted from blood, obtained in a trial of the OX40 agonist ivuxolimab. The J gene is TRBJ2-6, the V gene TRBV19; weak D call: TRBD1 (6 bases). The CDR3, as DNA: TGTGCCAGTAGTGCCAGGGGAACTGCTGGGGCCAACGTCCTGACTTTC. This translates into CASSARGTAGANVLTF. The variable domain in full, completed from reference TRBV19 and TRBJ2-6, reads DGGITQSPKYLFRKEGQNVTLSCEQNLNHDAMYWYRQDPGQGLRLIYYSQIVNDFQKGDIAEGYSVSREKKESFPLTVTSAQKNPTAFYLCASSARGTAGANVLTFGAGSRLTVL.